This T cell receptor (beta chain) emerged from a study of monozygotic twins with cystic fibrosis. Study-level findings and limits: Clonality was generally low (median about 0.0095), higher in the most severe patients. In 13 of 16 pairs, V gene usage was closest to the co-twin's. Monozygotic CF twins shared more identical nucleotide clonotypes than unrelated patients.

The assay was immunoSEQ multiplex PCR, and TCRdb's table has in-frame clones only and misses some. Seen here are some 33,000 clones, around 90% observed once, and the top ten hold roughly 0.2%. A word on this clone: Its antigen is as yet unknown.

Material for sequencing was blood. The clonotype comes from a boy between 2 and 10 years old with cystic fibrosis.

The CDR3 coding sequence is TGTGCCAGCAGTTCCCCTCTGAACACTGAAGCTTTCTTT. Amino acid sequence: CASSSPLNTEAFF. This chain uses TRBV6-6 with TRBJ1-1; D ambiguous. CDR3 size: 13 residues. Trimming cost V 4 bases and J 0 bases, with 6 bases left between them. The germline CDR1 and CDR2 sequences are MNHNY and SVGAGI (reference sequence).